This TCR beta chain was recovered during a study of T cells in Graves' hyperthyroidism and ophthalmopathy. The germline V and J ends were trimmed by 4 bases and 5 bases, with 17 bases remaining between them. The V gene's germline CDR1 is WSHSY and CDR2 SAAADI. The CDR3 is made up of 15 amino acids. TCR beta CDR3 region amplification was performed from RNA transcripts. With the HTBI primer set, the TCR CDR3 went through a first round of RT-PCR. TCRdb ran MiXCR on the multiplex PCR reads and lists one entry per CDR3 protein. The sample shows around 620,000 distinct CDR3 sequences, 14% of them seen only once.

Input material: blood. This TCR derives from a woman between 18 and 29 years old with Graves' ophthalmopathy. The chain combines TRBV10-2 with TRBJ1-2; D may be TRBD1 (6 bases). CDR3 region: CASSGTALGGYGYTF. CDR3 in DNA: TGCGCCAGCAGTGGGACAGCCCTCGGGGGGTATGGCTACACCTTC.